This entry lists 23 T cell receptor beta chains sequenced from one sample in a study of blood T cell repertoires in COVID-19. Data came from immunoSEQ multiplex PCR; TCRdb stores just in-frame clones and leaves some out. The table records 250,000 or so clones, 85% to 90% of them present only once. Sequenced input: PBMCs or T cells enriched from blood (not recorded which). All receptors derive from a woman in her 30s with acute COVID-19.

V usage is TRBV29-1 and J usage is TRBJ2-2; 11 bases line up with TRBD2. CDR3 length equals 12 residues. Per germline, CDR1 SQVTM and CDR2 ANQGSEA. After removal of 6 bases from V and 14 bases from J, the junction contained 8 bases not matched to a gene. CDR3 coding DNA: TGCAGCGTCGGGACTAGCGGCGAACTACTGTTTTTT. The encoded protein is CSVGTSGELLFF.

The chain carries TRBV5-1 and TRBJ2-1, with D maybe TRBD2 (5 bases). Germline V gene lookup returns CDR1 SGHRS and CDR2 YFSETQ. V dropped 2 bases and J dropped 4 bases, with 10 bases sitting between them. The CDR3 consists of 14 residues. Written as DNA, the CDR3 is TGCGCCAGCAGCTTCCTGGACTCTTACAATGAGCAGTTCTTC. Its protein product is CASSFLDSYNEQFF.

The V and J genes are TRBV5-1 and TRBJ2-3; 8 nucleotides match TRBD2. CDR1 is SGHRS and CDR2 is YFSETQ in the germline V gene. Trimming cost V 0 bases and J 8 bases; bases outside gene matches: 8. The CDR3 is made up of 15 amino acids. This CDR3 is CASSLVLAVVGTQYF. In DNA, the CDR3 is TGCGCCAGCAGCTTGGTACTAGCGGTGGTCGGTACGCAGTATTTT.

This CDR3 reads CASSLANRLAGELFF. In nucleotides, the CDR3 is TGTGCCAGCAGCTTAGCCAACCGGCTAGCCGGGGAGCTGTTTTTT. The rearrangement joins TRBV7-9 to TRBJ2-2; D is unclear. Germline lookup yields CDR1 SEHNR and CDR2 FQNEAQ (reference sequence). The V end was cut by 0 bases, the J end by 6 bases, with 11 bases between. The CDR3 sequence is 15 residues long.

The chain uses TRBV9 and TRBJ2-5; 9 bases are shared with TRBD1. The junction had 14 bases not matched to a gene; V was cut back by 0 bases and J by 2 bases. From germline, CDR1 is SGDLS and CDR2 YYNGEE. This CDR3 is built from 19 residues. CDR3 coding DNA: TGTGCCAGCAGCGTAGCTACCTCGGGGACAGGGTTGGTTCAAGAGACCCAGTACTTC. Encoded protein: CASSVATSGTGLVQETQYF. The full variable domain, completed using reference TRBV9 and TRBJ2-5, is DSGVTQTPKHLITATGQRVTLRCSPRSGDLSVYWYQQSLDQGLQFLIQYYNGEERAKGNILERFSAQQFPDLHSELNLSSLELGDSALYFCASSVATSGTGLVQETQYFGPGTRLLVL.

The rearrangement joins TRBV7-8 to TRBJ2-1; D might be TRBD1 (6 bases). CDR3 length equals 14 residues. The V gene's germline CDR1 is SGHVS and CDR2 FQNEAQ. The germline V and J ends were trimmed by 5 bases and 4 bases, with 12 bases remaining between them. CDR3 nucleotides: TGTGCCAGCAGCCCTATGGACAGTTACAATGAGCAGTTCTTC. Encoded protein: CASSPMDSYNEQFF.

The chain recombines TRBV27 with TRBJ1-6; D gene unclear. The CDR3 is made up of 15 amino acids. Germline CDR1 reads MNHEY; CDR2 reads SMNVEV (reference sequence). Trimming removed 7 bases at V and 5 bases at J, with 15 bases between. As DNA, the CDR3 is TGTGCCAGCAAGAGAGGAGATACCAATAATTCACCCCTCCACTTT. Its translation: CASKRGDTNNSPLHF.

This chain joins TRBV7-6 and TRBJ2-1; D is ambiguous. This CDR3 is 15 amino acids long. Germline lookup yields CDR1 SGHVS and CDR2 FNYEAQ. V was pared by 5 bases and J by 6 bases, with 17 bases between. CDR3 in DNA: TGTGCCAGCAGCCCCGGATCGGGTTTCCGCAATGAGCAGTTCTTC. Translated: CASSPGSGFRNEQFF.

This chain uses TRBV4-1 with TRBJ2-5; 9 bases match TRBD1. V lost 3 bases to trimming and J lost 9 bases; unmatched junction nucleotides: 17. In germline, CDR1 is MGHRA, CDR2 YSYEKL. The CDR3 totals 17 residues. The CDR3 DNA reads TGCGCCAGCAGCCATCCCGCGGGGACAGGGCCCCAACGTCCCCAGTACTTC. It translates to CASSHPAGTGPQRPQYF.

V gene TRBV7-9 combines with J gene TRBJ1-1; D gene uncertain. V was trimmed by 1 base and J by 2 bases, leaving 11 bases between them. The CDR3 contains 15 residues. The germline CDR1 and CDR2 sequences are SEHNR and FQNEAQ (reference sequence). The CDR3 DNA is TGTGCCAGCAGCTTAGGATTGGTCACAAACACTGAAGCTTTCTTT. Translated: CASSLGLVTNTEAFF.

The V gene is TRBV18, the J gene TRBJ2-1; TRBD2 might be the D (6 bases). Germline V gene data show CDR1 as KGHSH and CDR2 as LQKENI. The CDR3 is 17 residues long. The germline V and J ends were trimmed by 3 bases and 0 bases, with 15 bases remaining between them. This CDR3 is CASSPPRGESSYNEQFF. DNA for the CDR3: TGTGCCAGCTCACCCCCACGCGGGGAAAGCTCCTACAATGAGCAGTTCTTC.

CDR3 residues: CASSRGTSTDFRTGELFF. DNA for the CDR3: TGTGCCAGCTCACGGGGGACTAGCACCGATTTCAGAACCGGGGAGCTGTTTTTT. The J gene is TRBJ2-2, the V gene TRBV18; TRBD2 aligns across 9 bases. Germline CDR1 is KGHSH and CDR2 is LQKENI. This CDR3 contains 18 residues. V was pared by 4 bases and J by 5 bases, with 14 bases of the junction left unmatched.

This clone was seen more than once but under ten times. This rearrangement joins TRBV6-2 or TRBV6-3 to TRBJ1-2; 8 positions match TRBD1. Germline V gene data show CDR1 as MNHEY and CDR2 as SVGEGT. V lost 2 bases to trimming and J lost 0 bases; unmatched junction nucleotides: 8. CDR3 length: 17 residues. The CDR3 DNA follows: TGTGCCAGCAGTTACGGGGCCGGGACAGGATCTAACTATGGCTACACCTTC. It specifies CASSYGAGTGSNYGYTF.

The chain joins TRBV29-1 to TRBJ2-7; weak D call: TRBD1 (6 bases). CDR1 and CDR2 (germline): SQVTM, ANQGSEA. The CDR3 length is 16 residues. Trimming removed 6 bases at V and 1 base at J, with 22 bases between. The CDR3 protein is CSVSHRDNVASYEQYF. The CDR3 nucleotides are TGCAGCGTGTCTCACAGGGACAACGTGGCGTCCTACGAGCAGTACTTC.

This chain links TRBV4-2 with TRBJ2-3, with TRBD2 as a possible D gene (6 bases). CDR3 length: 16 residues. The V end was cut by 1 base, the J end by 0 bases, with 11 bases between. From germline, CDR1 is LGHNA and CDR2 YNFKEQ. The CDR3 DNA reads as TGTGCCAGCAGCCAAGTGGGGGACTCGAGCACAGATACGCAGTATTTT. Amino acid sequence: CASSQVGDSSTDTQYF.

The V and J genes are TRBV5-1 and TRBJ2-1; possibly TRBD2 for D (6 bases). The germline gives CDR1 SGHRS, CDR2 YFSETQ. This CDR3 has 15 residues. V was shortened by 0 bases and J by 7 bases, with 14 bases between the two germline ends. The chain's CDR3 is CASSLVGGGLNEQFF. CDR3 nucleotides: TGCGCCAGCAGCTTGGTGGGGGGAGGTTTGAATGAGCAGTTCTTC.

The chain has TRBV28 and TRBJ1-1; D remains ambiguous. Germline values: CDR1 MDHEN, CDR2 SYDVKM. V lost 7 bases and J 0 bases, leaving 6 bases between the germline ends. The CDR3 is 12 residues long. The CDR3 loop is CASIDMNTEAFF. Written as DNA, the CDR3 is TGTGCCAGCATAGACATGAACACTGAAGCTTTCTTT.

The rearrangement links TRBV19 to TRBJ1-5; perhaps TRBD1 as D (5 bases). The germline CDR1 and CDR2 sequences are LNHDA and SQIVND (reference sequence). Trimming cost V 2 bases and J 0 bases, with 17 bases left between them. The CDR3 contains 18 residues. CDR3 sequence reads: CASSITRGNFNSNQPQHF. The CDR3, as DNA: TGTGCCAGTAGTATAACAAGGGGAAACTTTAATAGCAATCAGCCCCAGCATTTT.

The chain combines TRBV2 with TRBJ1-1; maybe TRBD1 (5 bases). The V end lost 7 bases, the J end lost 1 base, and 19 bases lay between the germline ends. Per germline, CDR1 SNHLY and CDR2 FYNNEI. The CDR3 sequence is 16 residues long. The CDR3 loop is CASNPQMGGGNTEAFF. CDR3 sequence (DNA): TGTGCCAGCAATCCTCAAATGGGGGGAGGGAACACTGAAGCTTTCTTT.

This clone occurred a few times. V and J are TRBV5-4 and TRBJ2-7, with 12 bases identical to TRBD2. Germline V CDR1 and CDR2: SGHNT, YYREEE (reference sequence). V shed 0 bases, J shed 2 bases, and the junction held 3 bases outside the gene matches. CDR3 length equals 16 residues. The CDR3 sequence is CASSLGASGRAYEQYF. The CDR3 DNA reads TGTGCCAGCAGCTTGGGAGCTAGCGGGAGGGCCTACGAGCAGTACTTC.

The chain couples TRBV5-4 to TRBJ1-1; a possible D gene is TRBD1 (6 bases). The germline gives CDR1 SGHNT, CDR2 YYREEE (reference sequence). This CDR3 is 13 amino acids long. V was pared by 8 bases and J by 1 base, with 12 bases between. CDR3 sequence reads: CASAQGSNTEAFF. DNA of the CDR3: TGTGCCAGTGCACAGGGTTCGAACACTGAAGCTTTCTTT.

This chain links TRBV12-3 or TRBV12-4 with TRBJ1-1, with D hard to call. This CDR3 contains 11 residues. Trimming stripped 10 bases from V and 3 bases from J, with 9 bases between. CDR3 protein: CATQADTEAFF. The CDR3 region has the DNA TGTGCCACGCAGGCCGACACTGAAGCTTTCTTT.

The chain employs TRBV29-1 and TRBJ1-5; 7 bases line up with TRBD1. The CDR3 is 12 amino acids. The germline gives CDR1 SQVTM, CDR2 ANQGSEA. With 7 bases clipped from V and 5 bases from J, the junction kept 5 bases outside the gene matches. CDR3 region: CSARDSDQPQHF. CDR3 bases: TGCAGCGCACGGGACAGTGATCAGCCCCAGCATTTT.